This TCR beta chain derives from a study of blood T cell repertoires in COVID-19. About the research overall: Acute and convalescent COVID-19 samples came from the United States, Italy and Spain. PBMCs, B-cell-depleted T cells, or T cells were the source of the cDNA or gDNA that made up the material.

Authors' methods: Reference gene primers were amplified, and this amplification served to estimate nucleated cell counts. TCRdb's copy holds only in-frame clones and misses some; the assay was immunoSEQ multiplex PCR. The V and J calls and clone size come from that table; D and trimming were worked out from the DNA. This table holds a few hundred thousand clones, about 89% found once. Germline V gene lookup returns CDR1 SGHDT and CDR2 YYEEEE. This CDR3 is built from 13 residues. The V segment lost 2 bases and the J segment 2 bases; nucleotides outside the gene matches: 1. The sample was peripheral blood. The receptor's source is a woman aged 30 to 39 with COVID-19, enrolled during active disease. The chain uses TRBV5-6 and TRBJ2-7; 7 bases are a match to TRBD2. CDR3 coding DNA: TGTGCCAGCAGCTTTGGGGGGGCCTACGAGCAGTACGTC. This encodes CASSFGGAYEQYV.